The rows below give T cell receptor beta chains drawn from one sample of a study of T cell responses to AZD1222 COVID-19 vaccine. The method was immunoSEQ multiplex PCR; TCRdb's version includes in-frame clones alone and lacks a portion of them. Seen here are roughly 190,000 clones, under 95% observed once, and the top ten hold roughly 0.99%. The sequencing used peripheral blood, collected on day 0 of AZD1222 vaccination. The receptors here all came from an adult in good health. Both conserved end residues are part of each CDR3. Not every row has a clone size; where given, it reads once, few, many or a size class.

v_gene: TRBV7-2; abundance: once; j_gene: TRBJ2-5; CDR3aa: CASSPSETQYF
v_gene: TRBV7-9; abundance: NA; j_gene: TRBJ2-1; CDR3aa: CASSLGGTSGRNEQFF
v_gene: TRBV6-6; abundance: NA; j_gene: TRBJ2-1; CDR3aa: CASSYTNSPHNEQFF
v_gene: TRBV4-2; abundance: NA; j_gene: TRBJ1-6; CDR3aa: CASSQDAAGAGNSPLHF
v_gene: TRBV4-1; abundance: NA; j_gene: TRBJ2-1; CDR3aa: CASSQVDREQFF
v_gene: TRBV6-6; abundance: once; j_gene: TRBJ1-1; CDR3aa: CASTLEFGTEAFF
v_gene: TRBV7-9; abundance: NA; j_gene: TRBJ1-2; CDR3aa: CASSFGLTNYGYTF
v_gene: TRBV19; abundance: NA; j_gene: TRBJ1-3; CDR3aa: CASSERSISGNTIYF
v_gene: TRBV27; abundance: NA; j_gene: TRBJ1-6; CDR3aa: CASGDLEGSYNSPLHF
v_gene: TRBV7-9; abundance: NA; j_gene: TRBJ2-7; CDR3aa: CASSLALPNYEQYF
v_gene: TRBV5-5; abundance: NA; j_gene: TRBJ1-5; CDR3aa: CASSSGDQPQHF
v_gene: TRBV2; abundance: NA; j_gene: TRBJ2-5; CDR3aa: CASSQNGEETQYF
v_gene: TRBV7-6; abundance: NA; j_gene: TRBJ2-3; CDR3aa: CASSLPSGASTDTQYF
v_gene: TRBV28; abundance: NA; j_gene: TRBJ2-3; CDR3aa: CASSLGGFGTQYF
v_gene: TRBV13; abundance: few; j_gene: TRBJ1-1; CDR3aa: CASSLGPDRATEAFF
v_gene: TRBV7-8; abundance: NA; j_gene: TRBJ1-2; CDR3aa: CASSLDDLGQGAFYGYTF
v_gene: TRBV7-6; abundance: NA; j_gene: TRBJ2-6; CDR3aa: CASSLVGGRISGANVLTF
v_gene: TRBV19; abundance: NA; j_gene: TRBJ1-2; CDR3aa: CASSSMALQGARGGYTF
v_gene: TRBV4-2; abundance: NA; j_gene: TRBJ2-2; CDR3aa: CASSQSGLQASGELFF
v_gene: TRBV28; abundance: NA; j_gene: TRBJ2-2; CDR3aa: CASSPPGGATGELFF
v_gene: TRBV24-1; abundance: NA; j_gene: TRBJ2-5; CDR3aa: CATSDPTSGGETQYF
v_gene: TRBV7-9; abundance: NA; j_gene: TRBJ2-3; CDR3aa: CASSLVGGSTDTQYF